The entry that follows covers one T cell receptor (beta chain) sequence. Antigen unknown. Assay: immunoSEQ multiplex PCR; the TCRdb copy retains only in-frame clones and omits some. The sample has 150,000 or so clones, 90% seen once. The sample originates from a study of T cell responses to AZD1222 COVID-19 vaccine. Study-wide results and caveats: The donors showed a predominance of white British ancestry and of females, with possible underestimation of clonal diversity.

This CDR3 has 12 residues. Trimming took off 7 bases at V and 1 base at J, with 7 bases between the two ends. Germline V gene lookup returns CDR1 MDHEN and CDR2 SYDVKM. This sequence joins TRBV28 and TRBJ1-1; D is undetermined. The TCR originated in an adult who received the AZD1222 COVID-19 vaccine. Specimen: peripheral blood, collected 28 days after the second AZD1222 dose. The CDR3 coding sequence is TGTGCCAGCAAGAGCCAGAACACTGAAGCTTTCTTT. Its translation: CASKSQNTEAFF.